This TCR beta chain was documented in a study of technical replicates of blood from a few donors. Here immunoSEQ multiplex PCR was the method, and the copy in TCRdb shows in-frame clones only, minus some. In the table there are more than 65,000 clones, just under 95% of which are singletons. J lost 4 bases, V lost 1 base, and 14 bases had no gene match. Germline loops: CDR1 SGHTA, CDR2 FQGNSA. This CDR3 spans 19 amino acids. J is TRBJ2-7 and V is TRBV7-2, with 12 bases matching TRBD2. The TCR was taken from a human donor in good health. The sample comprised T cells isolated from PBMCs. CDR3: CASSLGGSSGRAWAYEQYF. Here the CDR3 DNA reads TGTGCCAGCAGCTTAGGGGGGTCTAGCGGGAGGGCCTGGGCGTACGAGCAGTACTTC.